This entry lists 5 T cell receptor beta chains sequenced from one sample in a study of blood T cell repertoires in COVID-19. Some clones are missing from TCRdb's copy, which holds only in-frame ones; the method was immunoSEQ multiplex PCR. The table lists fewer than 180,000 clones, roughly 80% of them singletons. Sequenced sample: peripheral blood. Receptors were obtained from a man aged 65 to 79 with acute or convalescent COVID-19.

This clone has a handful of counts. This chain connects TRBV5-1 to TRBJ1-6; 7 bases are a match to TRBD1. Trimming cost V 4 bases and J 10 bases; bases outside gene matches: 11. There are 15 residues in the CDR3. CDR1 SGHRS and CDR2 YFSETQ come from the germline V gene. In DNA form, the CDR3 reads TGCGCCAGCAGCGCGAAATGGGACAGCGAGTCACCCCTCCACTTT. The encoded protein is CASSAKWDSESPLHF.

This chain links TRBV28 with TRBJ1-2; D not certain. In germline, CDR1 is MDHEN, CDR2 SYDVKM. The CDR3 covers 13 residues. V lost 3 bases and J 4 bases, leaving 9 bases between the germline ends. The CDR3 is CASSLRMLYGYTF. CDR3 nucleotide sequence: TGTGCCAGCAGTTTGAGAATGCTCTATGGCTACACCTTC.

This chain links TRBV19 with TRBJ2-2; weak D call: TRBD1 (6 bases). The V end lost 1 base, the J end lost 7 bases, and 13 bases lay between the germline ends. The CDR3 is 15 amino acids. Germline V gene data show CDR1 as LNHDA and CDR2 as SQIVND (reference sequence). The CDR3 region has the DNA TGTGCCAGTAGTATAGGGGGGCAGACTTTCGGGGAGCTGTTTTTT. Translation: CASSIGGQTFGELFF. The entire variable domain, with the rest obtained from reference TRBV19 and TRBJ2-2, is as follows: DGGITQSPKYLFRKEGQNVTLSCEQNLNHDAMYWYRQDPGQGLRLIYYSQIVNDFQKGDIAEGYSVSREKKESFPLTVTSAQKNPTAFYLCASSIGGQTFGELFFGEGSRLTVL.

The rearrangement links TRBV4-2 to TRBJ2-1; 7 bases are a match to TRBD2. V lost 8 bases and J lost 1; bases outside the gene matches: 8. The germline V gene has CDR1 LGHNA and CDR2 YNFKEQ. CDR3 size: 15 residues. CDR3: CASGGRERSYNEQFF. CDR3 DNA: TGTGCCAGCGGTGGGCGGGAGCGGTCCTACAATGAGCAGTTCTTC.

The chain employs TRBV27 and TRBJ2-2; D perhaps matches TRBD1 (5 bases). V was trimmed by 1 base and J by 6 bases, leaving 9 bases between them. Germline CDR1 MNHEY, CDR2 SMNVEV (reference sequence). The CDR3 consists of 14 residues. The CDR3 spells CASSLFRESGELFF. The CDR3 nucleotides read TGTGCCAGCAGTTTATTCAGGGAATCCGGGGAGCTGTTTTTT.